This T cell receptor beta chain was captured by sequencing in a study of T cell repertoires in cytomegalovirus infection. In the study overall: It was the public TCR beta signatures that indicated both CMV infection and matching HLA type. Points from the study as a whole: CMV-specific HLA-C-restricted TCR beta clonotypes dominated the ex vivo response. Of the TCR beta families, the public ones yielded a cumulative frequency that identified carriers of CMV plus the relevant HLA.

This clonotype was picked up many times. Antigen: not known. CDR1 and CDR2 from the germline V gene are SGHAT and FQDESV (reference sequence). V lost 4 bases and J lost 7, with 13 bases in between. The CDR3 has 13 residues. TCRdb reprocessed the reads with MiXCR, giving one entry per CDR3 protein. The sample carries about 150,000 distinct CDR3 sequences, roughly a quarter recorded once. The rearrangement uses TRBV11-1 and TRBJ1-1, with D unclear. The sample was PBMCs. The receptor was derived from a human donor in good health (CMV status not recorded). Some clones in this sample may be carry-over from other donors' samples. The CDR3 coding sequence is TGTGCCAGCAGCTCGAACGGGCTGATTGAAGCTTTCTTT. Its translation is CASSSNGLIEAFF.